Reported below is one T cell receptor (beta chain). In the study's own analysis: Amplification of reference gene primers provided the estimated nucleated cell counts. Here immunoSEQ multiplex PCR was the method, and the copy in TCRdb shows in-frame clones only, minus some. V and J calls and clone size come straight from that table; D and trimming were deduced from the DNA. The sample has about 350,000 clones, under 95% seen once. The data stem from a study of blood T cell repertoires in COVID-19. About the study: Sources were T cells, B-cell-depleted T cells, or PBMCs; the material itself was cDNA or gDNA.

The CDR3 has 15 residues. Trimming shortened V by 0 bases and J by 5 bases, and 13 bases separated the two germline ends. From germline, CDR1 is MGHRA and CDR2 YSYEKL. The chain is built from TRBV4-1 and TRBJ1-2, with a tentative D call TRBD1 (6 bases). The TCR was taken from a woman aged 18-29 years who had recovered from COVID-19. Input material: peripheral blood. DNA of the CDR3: TGCGCCAGCAGCCAAGATCGGGTGGGGGCATATGGCTACACCTTC. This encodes CASSQDRVGAYGYTF.